Listed below are T cell receptor beta chains from one sample, sequenced in a study of CD8+ T cells in alopecia areata. Some clones are missing from TCRdb's copy, which holds only in-frame ones; the method was immunoSEQ multiplex PCR. Of approximately 150,000 clones in the sample, about 67% were seen once. The material sequenced was CD8+ T cells sorted from blood, taken at week 0. These receptors came from a human donor with alopecia areata. Each CDR3 is given with its conserved first and last residue. D genes are given only for firm matches.

>TRBV29-1|15|TRBD1
CSVEEDRGFAYEQYF
>TRBV5-4|16|TRBD1
CASSLAGQGAYNEQFF
>TRBV27|15|NA
CASSWGDPYQETQYF
>TRBV6-6|12|TRBD1
CASIPQGTEAFF
>TRBV4-2|15|NA
CASSQGGRGIYGYTF
>TRBV2|12|NA
CATSGFRDTQYF
>TRBV4-1|17|NA
CASSQEGSRRTDQPQHF
>TRBV9|13|TRBD1
CASSETGVGEQFF
>TRBV30|12|NA
CAWIGGPGEQYF
>TRBV20-1|11|NA
CSAGGNYGYTF
>TRBV4-1|16|NA
CASSQGRGGYNQPQHF
>TRBV7-3|16|NA
CASSFELGMNTGELFF
>TRBV7-2|17|NA
CASGRWGYRQGSETQYF
>TRBV30|11|NA
CAWQDSVEQFF
>TRBV29-1|13|NA
CSVDESRSTEAFF
>TRBV12-5|14|TRBD1
CASGHGTVNQPQHF
>TRBV7-9|11|NA
CASSPGVEQYF
>TRBV5-1|11|NA
CASSLGNRQFF
>TRBV29-1|15|TRBD1
CSVAGQGNRQETQYF
>TRBV7-9|15|NA
CASSSGLLGDTEAFF